A single sample gave rise to the 30 T cell receptor beta chains below, sequenced in a study of vaccination and CD4 T cells after COVID-19. From the PCR reads, TCRdb called clonotypes with MiXCR, one entry per CDR3 protein. This table holds roughly 28,000 distinct CDR3 sequences, 50% found once. The time point: late sampling 161 to 241 days after vaccination in a few convalescent patients. Specimen: CD4+ T cells from blood, collected about 7 months after SARS-CoV-2 vaccination. The receptors here all came from a human donor who had recovered from COVID-19.

This sequence joins TRBV15 and TRBJ2-7, with unresolved D. The CDR3 runs 13 residues. Germline CDR1 LNHNV, CDR2 YYDKDF (reference sequence). Deletions cut 0 bases from V and 2 bases from J, with 5 bases between. DNA for the CDR3: TGTGCCACCAGCAGAGATAGCACCTACGAGCAGTACTTC. This sequence encodes CATSRDSTYEQYF. Variable domain in full (rest from reference TRBV15 and TRBJ2-7): DAMVIQNPRYQVTQFGKPVTLSCSQTLNHNVMYWYQQKSSQAPKLLFHYYDKDFNNEADTPDNFQSRRPNTSFCFLDIRSPGLGDTAMYLCATSRDSTYEQYFGPGTRLTVT.

This clonotype has more than one count but fewer than ten. In nucleotides, the CDR3 is TGCAGCGGAGGAAAGAGCAATCAGCCCCAGCATTTT. The encoded protein is CSGGKSNQPQHF. The chain recombines TRBV20-1 with TRBJ1-5; no definite D call. Germline assignment: CDR1 DFQATT and CDR2 SNEGSKA (reference sequence). The CDR3 contains 12 residues.

There are a few counts of this clonotype. The chain couples TRBV15 to TRBJ1-2; 8 nucleotides align to TRBD1. V trimming: 5 bases; J trimming: 6 bases; junction bases outside the gene matches: 11. Germline values: CDR1 LNHNV, CDR2 YYDKDF (reference sequence). The CDR3 length is 15 residues. This CDR3 reads CATSLPDREWDGYTF. In DNA, the CDR3 is TGTGCCACCAGCCTTCCGGACAGGGAGTGGGATGGCTACACCTTC.

This chain's CDR3 is CASSLSWTGANVLTF. CDR3 bases: TGTGCCAGCAGTTTATCGTGGACCGGGGCCAACGTCCTGACTTTC. The V and J genes are TRBV27 and TRBJ2-6, with D unclear. Germline V lookup: CDR1 MNHEY, CDR2 SMNVEV (reference sequence). Trimming pared 0 bases from V and 4 bases from J, leaving 7 bases between. The CDR3 loop spans 15 amino acids.

This clonotype appeared a few times. The J gene is TRBJ2-1, the V gene TRBV20-1; 10 bases match TRBD2. Germline assignment: CDR1 DFQATT and CDR2 SNEGSKA (reference sequence). V was pared by 1 base and J by 6 bases, with 12 bases of the junction left unmatched. The CDR3 runs 17 residues. The CDR3 sequence: CSARAVLSGRPGNEQFF. As DNA, the CDR3 is TGCAGTGCTAGAGCGGTTCTTAGCGGGAGGCCTGGCAATGAGCAGTTCTTC.

This clonotype was counted between two and nine times. The chain links TRBV6-1 to TRBJ1-1; D remains ambiguous. Per the germline V gene, CDR1 is MNHNS and CDR2 is SASEGT. The germline V and J ends were trimmed by 8 bases and 7 bases, with 17 bases remaining between them. CDR3 length: 13 amino acids. The CDR3 region is CASRPKHGLEAFF. Written as DNA, the CDR3 is TGTGCCAGCCGACCGAAACATGGCCTTGAAGCTTTCTTT.

The rearrangement links TRBV7-3 to TRBJ1-1; tentative D call: TRBD1 (6 bases). This CDR3 is 13 amino acids long. Germline V gene sequence: CDR1 SGHTA, CDR2 FQGTGA. Trimming shortened V by 8 bases and J by 4 bases, and 14 bases separated the two germline ends. CDR3 bases: TGTGCCAGCGCACTACAGGGAGGCACTGAAGCTTTCTTT. Residues: CASALQGGTEAFF. Supplemented by reference TRBV7-3 and TRBJ1-1, the full variable domain reads GAGVSQTPSNKVTEKGKYVELRCDPISGHTALYWYRQSLGQGPEFLIYFQGTGAADDSGLPNDRFFAVRPEGSVSTLKIQRTERGDSAVYLCASALQGGTEAFFGQGTRLTVV.

The V and J genes are TRBV7-9 and TRBJ2-5, with TRBD2 identical over 10 bases. Losses at the gene ends were 3 bases for V and 5 bases for J; bases not matched to a gene: 3. The CDR3 is made up of 14 amino acids. CDR1 is SEHNR, CDR2 FQNEAQ, per germline (reference sequence). CDR3 region: CASSFPGLAETQYF. CDR3 nucleotides: TGTGCCAGCAGCTTCCCGGGACTAGCGGAGACCCAGTACTTC. Filled out from reference TRBV7-9 and TRBJ2-5, the complete variable domain reads DTGVSQNPRHKITKRGQNVTFRCDPISEHNRLYWYRQTLGQGPEFLTYFQNEAQLEKSRLLSDRFSAERPKGSFSTLEIQRTEQGDSAMYLCASSFPGLAETQYFGPGTRLLVL.

A few counts support this clonotype. The chain has TRBV7-2 and TRBJ1-2; D gene unclear. This CDR3 has 12 residues. Trimming removed 2 bases from V and 4 bases from J, with 5 bases in between. Looked up from germline, CDR1 is SGHTA and CDR2 is FQGNSA. The CDR3 DNA follows: TGTGCCAGCAGCTTACAACGCTATGGCTACACCTTC. Translation: CASSLQRYGYTF.

The chain joins TRBV19 to TRBJ1-5; tentatively, D is TRBD1 (6 bases). V lost 5 bases and J lost 5, with 7 bases in between. Germline V CDR1 and CDR2: LNHDA, SQIVND (reference sequence). The CDR3 extends over 12 amino acids. This CDR3 is CASSQGYQPQHF. The CDR3, as DNA: TGTGCCAGTAGTCAGGGGTATCAGCCCCAGCATTTT.

This chain joins TRBV12-3 or TRBV12-4 and TRBJ1-2, with TRBD1 matching 7 bases. The V gene end was trimmed by 5 bases and the J gene end by 4 bases; junction bases not matched to a gene: 4. The CDR3 consists of 13 residues. In nucleotides, the CDR3 is TGTGCCAGCAGTAGTCGGGACAGCTATGGCTACACCTTC. Translated: CASSSRDSYGYTF.

V is TRBV7-9 and J is TRBJ2-5, with 13 nucleotides matching TRBD2. The ends lost 5 bases at V and 4 bases at J; junction bases unmatched: 4. This CDR3 is 15 amino acids long. Germline V gene lookup returns CDR1 SEHNR and CDR2 FQNEAQ (reference sequence). This CDR3 is CASSTSGRAIETQYF. DNA for the CDR3: TGTGCCAGCAGCACTAGCGGGAGGGCCATAGAGACCCAGTACTTC. The full variable domain, in which reference TRBV7-9 and TRBJ2-5 provide the parts outside the CDR3, is DTGVSQNPRHKITKRGQNVTFRCDPISEHNRLYWYRQTLGQGPEFLTYFQNEAQLEKSRLLSDRFSAERPKGSFSTLEIQRTEQGDSAMYLCASSTSGRAIETQYFGPGTRLLVL.

V is TRBV15 and J is TRBJ2-5; the D call may be TRBD1 or TRBD2 (5 bases each). Germline V gene sequence: CDR1 LNHNV, CDR2 YYDKDF (reference sequence). CDR3 length: 12 amino acids. V was cut by 4 bases and J by 7 bases, with 10 bases left in between. CDR3 residues: CATSTRDGTQYF. The CDR3 DNA sequence: TGTGCCACCAGCACTAGGGACGGGACCCAGTACTTC.

The CDR3 nucleotides read TGTGCCAGCAGTGGACAGAGATCTTCACCCCTCCACTTT. This translates into CASSGQRSSPLHF. V gene TRBV28 combines with J gene TRBJ1-6, with TRBD1 as a possible D gene (6 bases). Trimming took 5 bases from V and 9 from J, leaving 11 bases between them. CDR3 length: 13 residues. CDR1 is MDHEN and CDR2 is SYDVKM in the germline V gene.

The V gene is TRBV5-4, the J gene TRBJ2-7; TRBD2 matches at 7 bases. The DNA end is a closer match to TRBJ2-5, so the J assignment may be wrong. This CDR3 is built from 16 residues. The germline V gene has CDR1 SGHNT and CDR2 YYREEE (reference sequence). The CDR3 DNA follows: TGTGCCAGCAGCTCCACGGGTGCGGGAGTATGGGAGACCCAGTACTTC. Translation gives CASSSTGAGVWETQYF.

Only a few counts were recorded for this clonotype. CDR3 sequence reads: CSARAGQAGYTF. As DNA, the CDR3 is TGCAGTGCTAGAGCCGGACAGGCTGGCTACACCTTC. J is TRBJ1-2 and V is TRBV20-1; 7 bases fit TRBD1. The CDR3 is 12 amino acids. V dropped 1 base and J dropped 7; count of bases not matched to a gene: 3. From germline, CDR1 is DFQATT and CDR2 SNEGSKA (reference sequence).

The chain's CDR3 is CASSFSNQGYNYGYTF. The CDR3, as DNA: TGTGCCAGCAGTTTCTCAAACCAGGGATACAACTATGGCTACACCTTC. The V call is TRBV27, the J call TRBJ1-2; TRBD1 is a possible D gene (5 bases). With 3 bases removed from V and 2 bases from J, the gap between germline ends came to 16 bases. The length of the CDR3 is 16 residues. Per germline, CDR1 MNHEY and CDR2 SMNVEV (reference sequence).

This clonotype was observed a handful of times. The genes are TRBV7-2 and TRBJ2-5; 9 nucleotides agree with TRBD1. CDR1 SGHTA and CDR2 FQGNSA come from the germline V gene. After removal of 4 bases from V and 5 bases from J, the junction contained 5 bases not matched to a gene. The CDR3 totals 14 residues. The DNA for the CDR3 is TGTGCCAGCAGCTCACAGGGGGCTGGGGAGACCCAGTACTTC. Its translation is CASSSQGAGETQYF.

The chain combines TRBV12-3 or TRBV12-4 with TRBJ2-5, with no clear D. Trimming left V 4 bases short and J 1 base short, with 16 bases between. The CDR3 totals 16 residues. CDR3 loop: CASSSGWVDPQETQYF. The CDR3 DNA sequence: TGTGCCAGCAGTTCGGGTTGGGTAGACCCCCAAGAGACCCAGTACTTC.

In nucleotides, the CDR3 is TGTGCCAGCACCTCCTTTGGGTTCACAGATACGCAGTATTTT. The encoded protein is CASTSFGFTDTQYF. The chain couples TRBV28 to TRBJ2-3; D is ambiguous. The germline gives CDR1 MDHEN, CDR2 SYDVKM. The CDR3 is made up of 14 amino acids. V was clipped by 7 bases and J by 2 bases, with 13 bases between them.

This clonotype occurred a few times. The rearrangement joins TRBV28 to TRBJ2-6; TRBD2 matches 8 bases. The CDR3 totals 15 residues. Looked up from germline, CDR1 is MDHEN and CDR2 is SYDVKM. Losses at the gene ends were 5 bases for V and 2 bases for J; bases not matched to a gene: 2. The CDR3: CASSRGGTGANVLTF. The CDR3 nucleotides read TGTGCCAGCAGTCGGGGGGGGACTGGGGCCAACGTCCTGACTTTC.

Here the CDR3 DNA reads TGTGCCAGCAGCTTAGGTACAGCCACTGAAGCTTTCTTT. Protein: CASSLGTATEAFF. The chain combines TRBV7-9 with TRBJ1-1, with D uncertain. The CDR3 spans 13 residues. V lost 1 base, J lost 4 bases, and 7 bases lay in between. CDR1 and CDR2 (germline): SEHNR, FQNEAQ (reference sequence).

V and J are TRBV6-2 or TRBV6-3 and TRBJ2-7; D is tentatively TRBD1 or TRBD2 (5 bases each). Trimming pared 6 bases from V and 0 bases from J, leaving 15 bases between. The CDR3 has 15 residues. CDR1 and CDR2 (germline): MNHEY, SVGEGT. DNA for the CDR3: TGTGCCAGCAGAAGAACAGGACTGCCCTCCTACGAGCAGTACTTC. Translation: CASRRTGLPSYEQYF.

In this sample, this clonotype turned up once. The rearrangement joins TRBV11-2 to TRBJ2-7, with D perhaps TRBD2 (5 bases). CDR3 length equals 12 residues. Between the trimmed V and J ends, which lost 4 bases and 7 bases, there was a span of 11 bases. Germline V gene sequence: CDR1 SGHAT, CDR2 FQNNGV. The CDR3 region has the DNA TGTGCCAGCAGCTCTGCGGGCGGGGAGCAGTACTTC. Translating gives CASSSAGGEQYF.

This rearrangement joins TRBV20-1 to TRBJ2-1, with a possible D match to TRBD2 (6 bases). Trimming removed 4 bases at V and 2 bases at J, with 15 bases between. Looked up from germline, CDR1 is DFQATT and CDR2 is SNEGSKA (reference sequence). This CDR3 is 15 amino acids long. The CDR3 DNA sequence: TGCAGTGCTACCCGGGACTCCACAGCCTACAATGAGCAGTTCTTC. Protein product: CSATRDSTAYNEQFF.

The chain joins TRBV7-2 to TRBJ2-7; D gene ambiguous. Trimming left V 5 bases short and J 6 bases short, with 14 bases between. Germline V CDR1 and CDR2: SGHTA, FQGNSA. The length of the CDR3 is 13 residues. The DNA for the CDR3 is TGTGCCAGCAGCCCCAGACCGAACGGCGAGCAGTACTTC. This gives the protein CASSPRPNGEQYF.

This clonotype showed up just a few times. This chain uses TRBV27 with TRBJ2-7; TRBD2 matches at 10 bases. The junction had 5 bases not matched to a gene; V was cut back by 5 bases and J by 1 base. Per the germline V gene, CDR1 is MNHEY and CDR2 is SMNVEV (reference sequence). The CDR3 is made up of 15 amino acids. The CDR3 DNA is TGTGCCAGCAGTCCGCTAGCGGGAGAGTCCTACGAGCAGTACTTC. Translation gives CASSPLAGESYEQYF.

The V call is TRBV27, the J call TRBJ1-2, with D possibly matching TRBD1 (6 bases). This CDR3 region has 13 residues. CDR1 and CDR2 from the germline V gene are MNHEY and SMNVEV (reference sequence). V was cut by 5 bases and J by 7 bases, with 14 bases left in between. The CDR3 sequence is CASSTGTSLGYTF. The CDR3 coding sequence is TGTGCCAGCAGTACCGGGACAAGCCTTGGCTACACCTTC.

This rearrangement joins TRBV24-1 to TRBJ2-5; D is ambiguous. Trimming pared 4 bases from V and 0 bases from J, leaving 11 bases between. This CDR3 spans 15 amino acids. Germline CDR1 KGHDR, CDR2 SFDVKD. Written as DNA, the CDR3 is TGTGCCACCAGTGAGGGTGACGGACACCAAGAGACCCAGTACTTC. This encodes CATSEGDGHQETQYF.

This clonotype has just a few counts. The V call is TRBV7-8, the J call TRBJ2-5; 7 bases fit TRBD1. The CDR3 has 15 residues. Germline CDR1 SGHVS, CDR2 FQNEAQ. V gave up 2 bases and J gave up 7 bases; unmatched junction bases: 10. The CDR3 protein is CASSLLFQGEMTQYF. The CDR3 nucleotides are TGTGCCAGCAGCTTATTGTTTCAGGGGGAGATGACCCAGTACTTC.